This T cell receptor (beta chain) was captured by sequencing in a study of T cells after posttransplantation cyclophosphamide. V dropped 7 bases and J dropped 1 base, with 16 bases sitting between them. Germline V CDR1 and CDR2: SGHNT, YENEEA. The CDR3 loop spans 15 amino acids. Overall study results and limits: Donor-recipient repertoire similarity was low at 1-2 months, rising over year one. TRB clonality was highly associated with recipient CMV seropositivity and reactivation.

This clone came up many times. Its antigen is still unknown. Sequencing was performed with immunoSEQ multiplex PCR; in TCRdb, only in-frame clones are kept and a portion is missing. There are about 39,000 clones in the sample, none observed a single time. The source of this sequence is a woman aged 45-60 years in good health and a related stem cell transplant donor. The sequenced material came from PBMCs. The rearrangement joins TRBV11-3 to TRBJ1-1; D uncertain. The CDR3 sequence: CASNHRGSGNTEAFF. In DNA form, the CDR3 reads TGTGCCAGCAACCATCGAGGCTCGGGGAACACTGAAGCTTTCTTT.